This T cell receptor (beta chain) was captured in a study of beta chain features in type 1 diabetes. Study-wide points: Shortening that was moderate but significant affected the TCRB CDR3s of Type 1 diabetes patients in all four CD4+ subsets. There was a possibility that cDNA sequencing over-represented cells with high TCR expression. Diminished insertions and augmented deletions at VDJ junctions characterized type 1 diabetes patients.

Isolation of CD4+ naive, central memory, regulatory and stem cell-like memory cells was achieved by sorting via CD45RO/CCR7/CD25/CD127/CD95/CD27. As concerns this clone: The antigen is undetermined.

There are 17 residues in the CDR3. J was trimmed by 4 bases and V by 4 bases; bases with no gene match: 9. Per the germline V gene, CDR1 is SEHNR and CDR2 is FQNEAQ (reference sequence). cDNA synthesis used the whole RNA isolate, giving expressed TCRB sequences. The assay was immunoSEQ multiplex PCR, and TCRdb's table has in-frame clones only and misses some. Of hundreds of thousands of clones listed, approximately 15% are singletons. The rearrangement uses TRBV7-9 and TRBJ2-2; 10 bases are shared with TRBD2. Sequenced material: naive CD4+ T cells from blood. The clonotype comes from a man aged 18 to 29 with type 1 diabetes. The CDR3 reads CASSSPLAGVPTGELFF. The CDR3 DNA sequence: TGTGCCAGCAGCTCCCCGCTAGCGGGAGTACCCACCGGGGAGCTGTTTTTT.